This is a list of T cell receptor beta chains from one sample in a study of blood T cell repertoires in COVID-19. Measured with immunoSEQ multiplex PCR; TCRdb has only the in-frame clones, and not every one. The sample consists of around 290,000 clones, around 90% of them appearing once. Sequencing input: PBMCs or T cells enriched from blood (not recorded which). The source is a woman aged 40-49 years who had recovered from COVID-19. The CDR3 runs from the conserved cysteine through the conserved F or W. The D gene is left open where the match is weak. Rows may omit the clone size; those that give it use once, few, many or a size class.

>NA|TRBJ2-1|NA|TRBV7-8
CASSREGGAPDNEQFF
TGTGCCAGCAGCCGAGAGGGGGGGGCCCCCGACAATGAGCAGTTCTTC
>NA|TRBJ2-3|NA|TRBV29-1
CSVVGQSTDTQYF
TGCAGCGTTGTTGGACAGTCCACAGATACGCAGTATTTT
>NA|TRBJ2-1|NA|TRBV20-1
CSASQPGTPNEQFF
TGCAGTGCTAGTCAGCCCGGGACTCCTAATGAGCAGTTCTTC
>NA|TRBJ2-1|NA|TRBV4-3
CASSQGISSQQFF
TGCGCCAGCAGCCAAGGTATATCTAGCCAGCAGTTCTTC
>NA|TRBJ2-1|NA|TRBV6-5
CASSPSSYNEQFF
TGTGCCAGCAGTCCCAGCTCCTACAATGAGCAGTTCTTC
>few|TRBJ1-4|NA|TRBV18
CASSLARGVEKLFF
TGTGCCAGCTCACTGGCCAGGGGAGTTGAAAAACTGTTTTTT
>once|TRBJ1-4|TRBD1|TRBV25-1
CASSDWTGHNEKLFF
TGTGCCAGCAGTGATTGGACAGGGCATAATGAAAAACTGTTTTTT
>NA|TRBJ1-5|NA|TRBV5-1
CASSLEGVGNQPQHF
TGCGCCAGCAGCTTGGAGGGGGTAGGGAATCAGCCCCAGCATTTT
>NA|TRBJ2-4|TRBD2|TRBV10-3
CAISDSLAGGPAKNIQYF
TGTGCCATCAGTGACTCGCTAGCGGGAGGGCCTGCCAAAAACATTCAGTACTTC
>NA|TRBJ1-6|NA|TRBV5-1
CASSLAMQGDSPLHF
TGCGCCAGCAGCTTGGCCATGCAGGGCGATTCACCCCTCCACTTT
>NA|TRBJ2-1|NA|TRBV4-1
CASSQDRREGWEQFF
TGCGCCAGCAGCCAAGATCGTAGAGAGGGCTGGGAGCAGTTCTTC
>NA|TRBJ2-7|TRBD2|TRBV6-1
CASSELAGGPLGEQYF
TGTGCCAGCAGTGAACTGGCGGGGGGGCCTCTCGGCGAGCAGTACTTC
>NA|TRBJ2-2|NA|TRBV11-2
CASSLARQRTGELFF
TGTGCCAGCAGCTTAGCGCGGCAGAGGACCGGGGAGCTGTTTTTT
>NA|TRBJ1-1|NA|TRBV5-6
CASSLLAGQGGTEAFF
TGTGCCAGCAGCTTGTTGGCGGGGCAGGGTGGCACTGAAGCTTTCTTT
>once|TRBJ1-2|NA|TRBV5-5
CASRHDTYYGYTF
TGTGCCAGCAGACATGACACTTACTATGGCTACACCTTC
>NA|TRBJ2-3|TRBD2|TRBV5-1
CASSTGGRGTDTQYF
TGCGCCAGCAGCACGGGAGGGCGGGGCACAGATACGCAGTATTTT
>NA|TRBJ1-1|NA|TRBV11-1
CASSLDDIIGAEAFF
TGTGCCAGCAGCTTAGACGACATCATAGGGGCTGAAGCTTTCTTT
>NA|TRBJ1-5|NA|TRBV6-5
CASSYAGGSNQPQHF
TGTGCCAGCAGTTACGCGGGGGGAAGCAATCAGCCCCAGCATTTT
>once|TRBJ2-3|NA|TRBV3-1/TRBV3-2
CASSQRRAKDTQYF
TGTGCCAGCAGCCAGCGGAGGGCTAAAGATACGCAGTATTTT
>NA|TRBJ2-2|TRBD1|TRBV24-1
CATSDPGQGDTGELFF
TGTGCCACCAGTGATCCGGGACAGGGTGACACCGGGGAGCTGTTTTTT
>NA|TRBJ2-2|NA|TRBV19
CASSMATGELFF
TGTGCCAGTAGTATGGCTACCGGGGAGCTGTTTTTT
>NA|TRBJ1-4|NA|TRBV27
CASSKWVRISEKLFF
TGTGCCAGCAGCAAATGGGTGCGGATTTCTGAAAAACTGTTTTTT
>once|TRBJ1-1|NA|TRBV18
CASSPGRSAEAFF
TGTGCCAGCTCACCTGGCAGGTCAGCTGAAGCTTTCTTT
>NA|TRBJ1-6|NA|TRBV3-1/TRBV3-2
CASSQKQLSSPLHF
TGTGCCAGCAGCCAAAAACAGCTATCCTCACCCCTCCACTTT
>NA|TRBJ2-4|NA|TRBV3-1/TRBV3-2
CASSQDHRGRSKNIQYF
TGTGCCAGCAGCCAAGATCATCGAGGGAGGTCCAAAAACATTCAGTACTTC
>few|TRBJ2-6|NA|TRBV5-1
CASSPSSSGANVLTF
TGCGCCAGCAGCCCGAGTAGCTCTGGGGCCAACGTCCTGACTTTC
>NA|TRBJ1-6|NA|TRBV27
CASMEVRGRNSPLHF
TGTGCCAGCATGGAGGTCAGGGGCAGAAATTCACCCCTCCACTTT
>NA|TRBJ2-7|TRBD1|TRBV19
CASSKGQGVTEQYF
TGTGCCAGTAGTAAGGGACAGGGGGTTACCGAGCAGTACTTC
>many|TRBJ1-2|NA|TRBV4-2
CASSQGIGVGGYTF
TGTGCCAGCAGCCAAGGAATAGGGGTAGGAGGCTACACCTTC
>NA|TRBJ1-2|NA|TRBV18
CASSPGRETYGYTF
TGTGCCAGCTCACCGGGACGGGAGACCTATGGCTACACCTTC
>NA|TRBJ2-3|TRBD2|TRBV20-1
CSASLAGGPTDTQYF
TGCAGTGCTAGTTTGGCGGGAGGGCCAACAGATACGCAGTATTTT
>once|TRBJ2-3|TRBD2|TRBV5-4
CASSSLAESTDTQYF
TGTGCCAGCAGCTCACTAGCGGAGAGCACAGATACGCAGTATTTT
>NA|TRBJ2-1|TRBD2|TRBV9
CASTTSGRADEQFF
TGTGCCAGCACTACTAGCGGGAGGGCCGATGAGCAGTTCTTC
>NA|TRBJ1-5|TRBD1|TRBV4-1
CASSHPTTGSGYINQPQHF
TGCGCCAGCAGCCACCCTACGACAGGGAGTGGGTATATCAATCAGCCCCAGCATTTT
>NA|TRBJ2-7|NA|TRBV9
CASSVAESNYEQYF
TGTGCCAGCAGCGTAGCTGAGTCTAATTACGAGCAGTACTTC
>NA|TRBJ1-2|NA|TRBV15
CATSSGLSDHGYTF
TGTGCCACCAGCTCCGGACTCTCGGATCACGGCTACACCTTC
>NA|TRBJ1-2|TRBD1|TRBV25-1
CASSATGAHFYGYTF
TGTGCCAGCAGTGCAACAGGGGCCCACTTCTATGGCTACACCTTC
>NA|TRBJ2-7|NA|TRBV19
CASSIESWAGEQYF
TGTGCCAGTAGTATAGAGTCTTGGGCCGGCGAGCAGTACTTC
>NA|TRBJ2-3|NA|TRBV18
CASSPPGVRHRDTQYF
TGTGCCAGCTCACCACCGGGAGTAAGGCACAGAGATACGCAGTATTTT
>few|TRBJ1-1|NA|TRBV3-1/TRBV3-2
CASSPWSGAPNTEAFF
TGTGCCAGCAGCCCATGGAGTGGGGCCCCGAACACTGAAGCTTTCTTT
>NA|TRBJ2-7|NA|TRBV21-1
CANLPPVARLFYEQYF
TGTGCCAACTTACCCCCCGTTGCTAGGTTATTTTACGAGCAGTACTTC
>NA|TRBJ1-5|NA|TRBV30
CAWSVRGGQPQHF
TGTGCCTGGAGTGTTCGCGGGGGTCAGCCCCAGCATTTT
>NA|TRBJ2-7|TRBD1|TRBV30
CAWSEGGVSREQYF
TGTGCCTGGAGTGAAGGGGGCGTCTCTCGCGAGCAGTACTTC